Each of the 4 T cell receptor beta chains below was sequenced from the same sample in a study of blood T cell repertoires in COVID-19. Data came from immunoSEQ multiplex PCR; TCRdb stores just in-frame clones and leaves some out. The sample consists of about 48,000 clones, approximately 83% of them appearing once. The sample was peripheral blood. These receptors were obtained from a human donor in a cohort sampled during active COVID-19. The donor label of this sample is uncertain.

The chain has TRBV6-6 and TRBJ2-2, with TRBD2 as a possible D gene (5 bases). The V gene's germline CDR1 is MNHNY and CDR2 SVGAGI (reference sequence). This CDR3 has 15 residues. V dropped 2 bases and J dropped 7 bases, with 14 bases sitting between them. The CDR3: CASSYGGRGGGELFF. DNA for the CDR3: TGTGCCAGCAGTTACGGCGGTCGGGGTGGCGGGGAGCTGTTTTTT.

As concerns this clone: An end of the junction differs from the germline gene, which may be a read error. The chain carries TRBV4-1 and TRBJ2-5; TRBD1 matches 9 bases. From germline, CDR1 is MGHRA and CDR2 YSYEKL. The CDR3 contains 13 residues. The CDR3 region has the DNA TGCGCCAGCAGCCAAGATCTAACAGGGGGCTTGAACTTC. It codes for CASSQDLTGGLNF.

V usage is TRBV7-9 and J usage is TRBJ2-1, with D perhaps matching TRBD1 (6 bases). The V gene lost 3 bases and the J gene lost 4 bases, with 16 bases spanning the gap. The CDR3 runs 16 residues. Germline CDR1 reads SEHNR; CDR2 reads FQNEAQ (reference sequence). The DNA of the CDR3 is TGTGCCAGCAGCTTGAGGGGGACCTTGGGTTACAATGAGCAGTTCTTC. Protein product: CASSLRGTLGYNEQFF.

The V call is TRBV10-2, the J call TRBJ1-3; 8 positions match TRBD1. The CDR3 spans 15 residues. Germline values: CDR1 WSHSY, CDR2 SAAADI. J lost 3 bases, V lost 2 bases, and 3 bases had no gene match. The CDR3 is CASSEGGTGGNTIYF. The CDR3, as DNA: TGCGCCAGCAGTGAGGGCGGGACAGGTGGAAACACCATATATTTT.